The 2 T cell receptor beta chains given below trace back to one sample, sequenced in a study of preoperative IRX-2 immunotherapy in early breast cancer. The assay was immunoSEQ multiplex PCR, and TCRdb's table has in-frame clones only and misses some. The sample lists 20,000 to 30,000 clones, roughly four fifths occurring once. The treatment is: preoperative locoregional IRX-2 cytokine immunotherapy. The sequencing used lymph node tissue, collected after IRX-2 immunotherapy. Receptor source: a human donor with breast cancer.

The chain is built from TRBV6-8 and TRBJ1-2; D is uncertain. Germline assignment: CDR1 MNHGY and CDR2 SAAAGT. The CDR3 runs 13 residues. V lost 5 bases and J lost 2, with 9 bases in between. DNA for the CDR3: TGTGCCAGCAGTCCTGACGGCAACTATGGCTACACCTTC. Translated: CASSPDGNYGYTF.

V gene TRBV11-3 combines with J gene TRBJ1-2, with TRBD1 identical over 8 bases. V was pared by 5 bases and J by 5 bases, with 10 bases of the junction left unmatched. This CDR3 is built from 15 residues. From germline, CDR1 is SGHNT and CDR2 YENEEA. CDR3 protein: CASSRAGTGGYGYTF. DNA for the CDR3: TGTGCCAGCAGCCGAGCCGGGACAGGTGGATATGGCTACACCTTC.